Listed here is a single T cell receptor beta chain. This clone was detected only once. Its antigen remains undetermined. Per-nucleotide qualities are absent, and no much larger clonotype sits a single base away. These data come from a study of Ad26.COV2.S vaccination and SARS-CoV-2 variants (dated by TCRdb to about 2021). A note on the overall study: Vaccine-arm donors came from COV1001, a multicentre, randomized, double-blind, placebo-controlled phase I-IIa trial of Ad26.COV2.S in healthy adults. Ad26.COV2.S was given intramuscularly at 5x10^10 or 1x10^11 viral particles, as a single shot or as two shots 56 days apart. TCRbeta repertoire sequencing served as the tool for gauging how specific and how broad the SARS-CoV-2-reactive T cell receptors were following Ad26.COV2.S vaccination. The TCR-sequenced set comprised approximately 32 samples: about 19 Ad26.COV2.S vaccine recipients, 5 placebo recipients and 8 SARS-CoV-2 convalescent individuals. Participants in the trial were split at random into five groups of five each, receiving low-dose or high-dose Ad26.COV2.S once or twice, or else placebo on both occasions. Investigators remained blinded to trial group allocation during experiments and outcome assessment.

Reading the label with the study, this specimen's treatment or condition is: roughly 20 received Ad26.COV2.S at low or high dose, single or two shots; about 5 received placebo; per-sample allocation not given. Repertoires of vaccine and placebo recipients were sequenced from samples taken on day 63 after the first injection. In Cohort 1b, 20 to 25 adults aged 18-55 years were enrolled at a single site in Boston, USA, between 29 July and 7 August 2020. As a vaccine, Ad26.COV2.S was a replication-incompetent adenovirus type 26 vector that expressed a prefusion-stabilized SARS-CoV-2 spike protein derived from the original Wuhan strain. The paper as a whole reports these results and caveats: After vaccination, spike-specific CD8+ and CD4+ T cell responses were reported to show substantial breadth. Vaccine and placebo recipients had similar non-spike TCR breadth, a finding consistent with the vaccine containing only spike. Comparing responses between vaccine doses or regimens was not something the study was powered to do. The authors noted that total T cell responses may have been underestimated by the TCR breadth and depth analyses. Higher spike-specific TCR breadth was observed in Ad26.COV2.S recipients than in placebo recipients (P = 0.0014).

The immunoSEQ Assay was the method used to sequence TCRbeta CDR3 regions. After extraction, genomic DNA underwent amplification by bias-controlled multiplex PCR, followed by high-throughput sequencing. In the original analysis: To quantify the absolute abundance of each unique TCRbeta CDR3 region, sequences were collapsed and filtered. Usable DNA was measured by amplifying reference genes present in all nucleated cells, and TCRbeta template counts were normalized to that usable DNA to estimate T cell fraction. Repertoire TCRs were annotated as SARS-CoV-2-specific when V gene, CDR3 amino acid sequence and J gene were exactly matched to a known reactive TCR set. The reference SARS-CoV-2 TCR set was derived from MIRA and filtered for enrichment in COVID-19-positive ImmuneCODE repertoires, a step that removed public or cross-reactive TCRs. Using the MIRA antigens, annotated TCRs were further analysed by specific ORF or by position within an ORF. Depth was the summed frequency of annotated unique rearrangements, while breadth was defined as annotated unique rearrangements over total unique productive rearrangements. Two-sided Wilcoxon rank-sum tests were applied when comparing TCR breadth between groups. The table comes from immuneACCESS by way of TCRdb, which keeps in-frame sequences with V and J called. Part of the clones is missing from these tables; in studies checked, under half for an unresolved V gene and the rest for unknown reasons. D and trimming were read from the DNA, whereas the V and J calls and clone size are those reported in that table. Recorded for this sample are under 250,000 clones; roughly 87% of them occurred a single time. Approximately 3% of the sample comes from the top ten.

The source is a person aged 18-65 years who received the Ad26.COV2.S COVID-19 vaccine or a placebo. This sample comprised peripheral blood, obtained in a trial of Ad26.COV2.S vaccine versus placebo.

The nucleotide sequence is TGTGCCAGCAATTTGATCGGTGTAAATCAGCCCCAGCATTTT. The resulting protein is CASNLIGVNQPQHF. The chain is assembled from TRBV2 and TRBJ1-5, with the D gene not clear enough to name. The germline V gene provides CDR1 SNHLY and CDR2 FYNNEI. V lost 7 bases and J lost 4 bases; the stretch between them is 14 bases long. The CDR3 contains 14 residues, cysteine and phenylalanine counted. CDR3 DNA only is kept here, 42 bases in frame from base 1.